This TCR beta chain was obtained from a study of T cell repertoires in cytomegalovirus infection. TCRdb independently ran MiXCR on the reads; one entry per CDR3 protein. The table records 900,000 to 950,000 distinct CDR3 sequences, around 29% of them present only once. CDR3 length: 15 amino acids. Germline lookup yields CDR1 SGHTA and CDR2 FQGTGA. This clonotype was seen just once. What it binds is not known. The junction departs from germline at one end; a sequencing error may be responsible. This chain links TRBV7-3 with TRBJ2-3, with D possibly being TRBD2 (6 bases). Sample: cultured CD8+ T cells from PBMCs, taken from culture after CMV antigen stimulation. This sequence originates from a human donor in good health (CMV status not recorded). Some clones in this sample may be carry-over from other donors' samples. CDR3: CVSSYNGGSTDTQYF. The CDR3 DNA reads TGTGTCAGCAGCTACAACGGGGGTAGCACAGATACGCAGTATTTT.